The 13 T cell receptor beta chains listed next were all sequenced from one sample in a study of blood T cell repertoires in COVID-19. Data came from immunoSEQ multiplex PCR; TCRdb stores just in-frame clones and leaves some out. Found here are 100,000 to 150,000 clones, about 81% of them singletons; the top ten hold about 15%. The specimen was peripheral blood. These receptors originate from a man aged 25 to 40 with COVID-19, enrolled during active disease.

The CDR3 loop reads CASRSGRGGGELFF. Written as DNA, the CDR3 is TGTGCCAGCAGGAGCGGGAGGGGAGGCGGGGAGCTGTTTTTT. This sequence joins TRBV7-8 and TRBJ2-2; 10 nucleotides agree with TRBD2. This CDR3 spans 14 amino acids. Germline CDR1 is SGHVS and CDR2 is FQNEAQ. J gave up 7 bases and V 6 bases, and 5 bases lay outside the gene matches.

The CDR3 here is CASRTAEAFF. The CDR3 DNA reads as TGTGCCAGCAGGACAGCCGAAGCTTTCTTT. This chain links TRBV2 with TRBJ1-1, with a tentative D call TRBD1 (5 bases). V lost 6 bases and J lost 8, with 7 bases in between. Germline CDR1 reads SNHLY; CDR2 reads FYNNEI. This CDR3 contains 10 residues.

The rearrangement links TRBV11-3 to TRBJ2-2; TRBD1 matches at 7 bases. Trimming took 4 bases from V and 2 from J; bases not matched to a gene: 7. The CDR3 runs 16 residues. CDR1 is SGHNT and CDR2 is YENEEA in the germline V gene. The CDR3 loop reads CASSSPRTGNTGELFF. The CDR3 bases are TGTGCCAGCAGCTCTCCTAGGACAGGAAACACCGGGGAGCTGTTTTTT. The full variable domain, with the rest looked up from reference TRBV11-3 and TRBJ2-2, is EAGVVQSPRYKIIEKKQPVAFWCNPISGHNTLYWYLQNLGQGPELLIRYENEEAVDDSQLPKDRFSAERLKGVDSTLKIQPAELGDSAVYLCASSSPRTGNTGELFFGEGSRLTVL.

The chain uses TRBV7-9 and TRBJ2-1; 7 bases are a match to TRBD1. CDR1 SEHNR and CDR2 FQNEAQ come from the germline V gene (reference sequence). The CDR3 is 17 amino acids. Trimming took 0 bases from V and 14 from J; bases not matched to a gene: 19. The CDR3 protein is CASSLALTGSRAPQEFF. The CDR3 DNA follows: TGTGCCAGCAGCTTAGCCCTGACAGGGTCTAGGGCGCCCCAGGAGTTCTTC.

The CDR3 nucleotides read TGTGCCAGCAGAAGCAGGGAGACCCAGTACTTC. Translating gives CASRSRETQYF. The rearrangement joins TRBV7-6 to TRBJ2-5; D gene ambiguous. Trimming removed 6 bases from V and 5 bases from J, with 7 bases in between. Germline V gene sequence: CDR1 SGHVS, CDR2 FNYEAQ. The CDR3 consists of 11 residues. The full variable domain, rest sourced from reference TRBV7-6 and TRBJ2-5, is GAGVSQSPRYKVTKRGQDVALRCDPISGHVSLYWYRQALGQGPEFLTYFNYEAQQDKSGLPNDRFSAERPEGSISTLTIQRTEQRDSAMYRCASRSRETQYFGPGTRLLVL.

CDR3 nucleotides: TGTGCCAGCAGGCCCCCGACAGGGTCTGGAAACACCATATATTTT. Translation: CASRPPTGSGNTIYF. V usage is TRBV11-2 and J usage is TRBJ1-3, with 7 bases that match TRBD1. The CDR3 extends over 15 amino acids. Trimming cost V 6 bases and J 1 base; bases outside gene matches: 6. In germline, CDR1 is SGHAT, CDR2 FQNNGV.

This chain links TRBV15 with TRBJ2-7; D possibly corresponds to TRBD2 (7 bases). Trimming took 5 bases from V and 3 from J, leaving 14 bases between them. There are 14 residues in the CDR3. Germline assignment: CDR1 LNHNV and CDR2 YYDKDF (reference sequence). The CDR3 loop reads CATSPLGGGYEQYF. CDR3 in DNA: TGTGCCACCAGCCCTCTGGGAGGGGGCTACGAGCAGTACTTC. The full variable domain, in which reference TRBV15 and TRBJ2-7 provide the parts outside the CDR3, is DAMVIQNPRYQVTQFGKPVTLSCSQTLNHNVMYWYQQKSSQAPKLLFHYYDKDFNNEADTPDNFQSRRPNTSFCFLDIRSPGLGDTAMYLCATSPLGGGYEQYFGPGTRLTVT.

This clone was observed at least ten times. The CDR3 protein is CASSQGQGMNTEAFF. In nucleotides, the CDR3 is TGTGCCAGCAGCCAAGGACAGGGGATGAACACTGAAGCTTTCTTT. The chain employs TRBV14 and TRBJ1-1, with 8 bases identical to TRBD1. This CDR3 contains 15 residues. Trimming cost V 1 base and J 0 bases; bases outside gene matches: 1. Germline-derived CDR1 and CDR2 are SGHDN and FVKESK. Looking up the rest from reference TRBV14 and TRBJ1-1 gives the full variable domain: EAGVTQFPSHSVIEKGQTVTLRCDPISGHDNLYWYRRVMGKEIKFLLHFVKESKQDESGMPNNRFLAERTGGTYSTLKVQPAELEDSGVYFCASSQGQGMNTEAFFGQGTRLTVV.

The chain combines TRBV30 with TRBJ1-1; the D is unclear. There are 13 residues in the CDR3. Germline CDR1 GTSNPN, CDR2 SVGIG (reference sequence). V lost 4 bases and J 0 bases, leaving 9 bases between the germline ends. The CDR3 reads CAWIYSLNTEAFF. Written as DNA, the CDR3 is TGTGCCTGGATTTACAGCCTGAACACTGAAGCTTTCTTT.

The chain joins TRBV5-4 to TRBJ2-3; 8 bases agree with TRBD1. Germline lookup yields CDR1 SGHNT and CDR2 YYREEE (reference sequence). After removal of 5 bases from V and 3 bases from J, the junction contained 5 bases not matched to a gene. CDR3 length equals 14 residues. The CDR3 nucleotides are TGTGCCAGCAGACAGGGGGGCGGAACAGATACGCAGTATTTT. Its protein product is CASRQGGGTDTQYF.

The chain uses TRBV27 and TRBJ2-7, with 8 positions matching TRBD2. The CDR3 extends over 15 amino acids. Germline CDR1 is MNHEY and CDR2 is SMNVEV (reference sequence). V gave up 2 bases and J gave up 4 bases; unmatched junction bases: 7. The CDR3 sequence: CASSLLAGASYEQYF. Written as DNA, the CDR3 is TGTGCCAGCAGTTTACTAGCGGGCGCCTCTTACGAGCAGTACTTC.

This rearrangement joins TRBV6-5 to TRBJ2-5; TRBD2 matches at 7 bases. Germline loops: CDR1 MNHEY, CDR2 SVGAGI. The V and J ends lost 7 bases and 3 bases, in that order; junction bases with no gene match: 11. CDR3 length: 15 residues. CDR3 protein: CASTSSGAGEETQYF. CDR3 nucleotide sequence: TGTGCCAGCACCAGCAGCGGGGCGGGGGAAGAGACCCAGTACTTC.

This clone was found many times. This sequence joins TRBV10-2 and TRBJ1-5; D call uncertain. The CDR3 is 14 residues long. Trimming removed 3 bases at V and 0 bases at J, with 6 bases between. Germline CDR1 reads WSHSY; CDR2 reads SAAADI. The CDR3 sequence is CASSDRYSNQPQHF. CDR3 sequence (DNA): TGCGCCAGCAGTGACAGATATAGCAATCAGCCCCAGCATTTT.